This TCR beta chain came from a study of T-cell reconstitution after alpha-beta-depleted transplantation in children. This clonotype was seen ten or more times. Compared with germline, one end of the junction differs, possibly owing to a read error. Unique molecular identifiers were incorporated during preparation of the TCRbeta library. TCRdb re-called the PCR reads through MiXCR, storing one row per CDR3 protein. The sample has some 390,000 distinct CDR3 sequences, about a fifth seen once. This TCR came from a human donor who donated a stem cell graft to a child with acute myeloid leukemia. The sequenced sample was PBMCs from the stem cell graft donor, obtained from the stem cell graft.

CDR3 residues: CSATQTSDSYNAQFF. The CDR3 coding sequence is TGCAGTGCAACCCAGACTAGCGACTCCTACAATGCGCAGTTCTTC. The gene calls are TRBV20-1 and TRBJ2-1; TRBD2 aligns across 8 bases. The germline gives CDR1 DFQATT, CDR2 SNEGSKA (reference sequence). The length of the CDR3 is 15 residues.